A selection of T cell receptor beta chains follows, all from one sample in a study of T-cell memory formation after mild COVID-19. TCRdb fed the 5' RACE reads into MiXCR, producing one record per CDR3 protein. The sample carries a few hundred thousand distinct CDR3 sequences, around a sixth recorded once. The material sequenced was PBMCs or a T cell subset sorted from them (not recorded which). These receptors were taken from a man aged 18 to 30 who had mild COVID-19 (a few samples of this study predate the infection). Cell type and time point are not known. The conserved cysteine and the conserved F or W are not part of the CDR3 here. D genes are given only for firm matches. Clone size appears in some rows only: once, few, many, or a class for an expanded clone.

CDR3: ATNGRVAGILTDTQY
V: TRBV7-8
J: TRBJ2-3
D: TRBD2
size: few

CDR3: ATSDSKAPLLKAF
V: TRBV24-1
J: TRBJ1-1
D: .
size: .

CDR3: ASSLADREDEQF
V: TRBV7-6
J: TRBJ2-1
D: .
size: .

CDR3: ASSYAGTRAGQETQY
V: TRBV6-5
J: TRBJ2-5
D: .
size: .

CDR3: ARKRGCSTDTQY
V: TRBV13
J: TRBJ2-3
D: TRBD2
size: few

CDR3: ASSIPHGNYGYT
V: TRBV6-6
J: TRBJ1-2
D: .
size: .

CDR3: ASSVGVFSNYGYT
V: TRBV9
J: TRBJ1-2
D: .
size: .

CDR3: ASSLHPSLNTEAF
V: TRBV7-2
J: TRBJ1-1
D: .
size: .

CDR3: SVSGDNSPLH
V: TRBV29-1
J: TRBJ1-6
D: .
size: few

CDR3: ASSIEGLNQPQH
V: TRBV19
J: TRBJ1-5
D: .
size: .

CDR3: ASSPTALTSGNTIY
V: TRBV5-1
J: TRBJ1-3
D: .
size: few

CDR3: ASSPRSGGLGYT
V: TRBV14
J: TRBJ1-2
D: .
size: .

CDR3: ASSVTGLAGDTQY
V: TRBV9
J: TRBJ2-3
D: TRBD2
size: few

CDR3: ASSLIPSIGETQY
V: TRBV7-9
J: TRBJ2-5
D: .
size: .

CDR3: ASQGRGSTDTQY
V: TRBV9
J: TRBJ2-3
D: TRBD1
size: few

CDR3: ASIAGGQETQY
V: TRBV6-6
J: TRBJ2-5
D: TRBD2
size: once

CDR3: ASSYVGGLTDTQY
V: TRBV6-5
J: TRBJ2-3
D: .
size: .

CDR3: ASSPRPPNYEQY
V: TRBV27
J: TRBJ2-7
D: .
size: few

CDR3: ASSYGTGQETQY
V: TRBV5-1
J: TRBJ2-5
D: TRBD1
size: many